The present T cell receptor (beta chain) was sequenced within a study of T cell responses to AZD1222 COVID-19 vaccine. Libraries were prepared by immunoSEQ multiplex PCR; TCRdb keeps only in-frame clonotypes and omits some of them. The sample contains about 110,000 clones, approximately 90% of which appear only once. Regarding this clone: The antigen remains unidentified. Other nucleotide sequences from this sample produce the same CDR3.

The study, taken as a whole, reports: CD4 TCRs associated with vaccination spanned spike, dominating at 160-218 and 743-854.

The CDR3 sequence is 13 residues long. Trimming stripped 4 bases from V and 0 bases from J, with 5 bases between. Germline V gene data show CDR1 as LGHDT and CDR2 as YNNKEL (reference sequence). The sequencing used peripheral blood, collected on day 0 of AZD1222 vaccination. This chain connects TRBV3-1 (or the pseudogene TRBV3-2) to TRBJ2-3, with unresolved D. The clonotype originates from an adult in good health. This chain's CDR3 is CASSLTSTDTQYF. The DNA of the CDR3 is TGTGCCAGCAGCCTGACTAGCACAGATACGCAGTATTTT.